Listed here are 9 T cell receptor beta chains from one sample, sequenced in a study of shared clonotypes between healthy human individuals. Produced via immunoSEQ multiplex PCR; TCRdb's table is partial and in-frame only. This table holds around 1.4 million clones, around 98.5% found once. The material sequenced was naive CD4+ T cells sorted from blood. Subset described: CD45RA+ positively selected. These receptors were obtained from a man aged 25-45 years in good health.

V gene TRBV27 combines with J gene TRBJ1-2, with D maybe TRBD1 (6 bases). The germline V and J ends were trimmed by 2 bases and 6 bases, with 13 bases remaining between them. Germline values: CDR1 MNHEY, CDR2 SMNVEV (reference sequence). CDR3 length: 14 residues. DNA for the CDR3: TGTGCCAGCAGTTTAGGTGACAGGAGGGATGGCTACACCTTC. Encoded protein: CASSLGDRRDGYTF.

V usage is TRBV7-3 and J usage is TRBJ2-2, with no clear D. CDR3 length: 14 amino acids. The germline V and J ends were trimmed by 6 bases and 0 bases, with 8 bases remaining between them. Germline V gives CDR1 SGHTA, CDR2 FQGTGA. As DNA, the CDR3 is TGTGCCAGCAGTTGGCAGGCGAACACCGGGGAGCTGTTTTTT. The encoded protein is CASSWQANTGELFF.

The chain employs TRBV6-5 and TRBJ1-5, with TRBD1 as a possible D gene (6 bases). CDR1 MNHEY and CDR2 SVGAGI come from the germline V gene. Trimming stripped 5 bases from V and 2 bases from J, with 10 bases between. This CDR3 contains 14 residues. CDR3 region: CASSERTGNQPQHF. CDR3 bases: TGTGCCAGCAGTGAACGGACAGGCAATCAGCCCCAGCATTTT.

The rearrangement links TRBV12-1 to TRBJ2-4; the table calls TRBD1, which could not be checked here. TRBV12-1 is given as a pseudogene. The CDR3 covers 17 residues. The CDR3 region is CASSSYGQELAKNIQYF. CDR3 DNA sequence: TGTGCCAGCAGCTCTTATGGACAGGAGCTAGCCAAAAACATTCAGTACTTC.

The chain combines TRBV10-2 with TRBJ2-3; 7 bases match TRBD2. The CDR3 has 14 amino acids. Germline V CDR1 and CDR2: WSHSY, SAAADI. The V gene end was trimmed by 3 bases and the J gene end by 11 bases; junction bases not matched to a gene: 11. The CDR3 bases are TGCGCCAGCAGTGAATCCCGGGACTACTCGCGGCAGTATTTT. It specifies CASSESRDYSRQYF.

The chain is built from TRBV5-6 and TRBJ1-2; D possibly corresponds to TRBD1 (5 bases). Germline V gene data show CDR1 as SGHDT and CDR2 as YYEEEE. The V gene lost 3 bases and the J gene lost 0 bases, with 12 bases spanning the gap. CDR3 length: 15 residues. The CDR3 spells CASSSPGPTNYGYTF. The CDR3 DNA is TGTGCCAGCAGCTCTCCGGGACCGACTAACTATGGCTACACCTTC.

The chain joins TRBV15 to TRBJ2-7, with TRBD2 identical over 13 bases. V shed 5 bases and J 3 bases; nucleotides not matched to a gene: 10. Germline values: CDR1 LNHNV, CDR2 YYDKDF (reference sequence). The CDR3 has 17 amino acids. This chain's CDR3 is CATSGGGTSGISYEQYF. The CDR3 DNA is TGTGCCACCAGCGGAGGGGGGACTAGCGGGATAAGCTACGAGCAGTACTTC. The whole variable domain, filled in from reference TRBV15 and TRBJ2-7, reads DAMVIQNPRYQVTQFGKPVTLSCSQTLNHNVMYWYQQKSSQAPKLLFHYYDKDFNNEADTPDNFQSRRPNTSFCFLDIRSPGLGDTAMYLCATSGGGTSGISYEQYFGPGTRLTVT.

The rearrangement links TRBV6-6 to TRBJ2-5, with D maybe TRBD2 (7 bases). V was clipped by 6 bases and J by 4 bases, with 15 bases between them. CDR3 length equals 14 residues. CDR1 and CDR2 (germline): MNHNY, SVGAGI (reference sequence). CDR3 residues: CASRGGGARETQYF. CDR3 DNA: TGTGCCAGCAGAGGGGGAGGGGCCCGAGAGACCCAGTACTTC.

This chain joins TRBV14 and TRBJ1-3; no clear D. There are 16 residues in the CDR3. V lost 0 bases to trimming and J lost 0 bases, with 9 bases between them. From germline, CDR1 is SGHDN and CDR2 FVKESK. The CDR3 here is CASSQDTPLSGNTIYF. The CDR3, as DNA: TGTGCCAGCAGCCAAGATACACCACTCTCTGGAAACACCATATATTTT.